Shown below are 31 T cell receptor beta chains from a single sample sequenced in a study of cytomegalovirus exposure and HLA in healthy donors. Vbeta (60) and Jbeta (13) primers were used in the PCR. The assay was immunoSEQ multiplex PCR, and TCRdb's table has in-frame clones only and misses some. The repertoire holds about 130,000 clones, roughly 79% seen once, with approximately 3% in the top ten. Sequenced material: PBMCs. The receptors come from a boy aged 2 to 10 in good health and CMV-seronegative.

This clone appeared once. CDR3 loop: CASSSVGGGYTF. The CDR3 DNA is TGTGCCAGCAGCTCGGTCGGCGGGGGCTACACCTTC. The chain employs TRBV5-8 and TRBJ1-2, with D hard to call. This CDR3 region has 12 residues. Trimming pared 3 bases from V and 8 bases from J, leaving 11 bases between. The germline gives CDR1 SGHTS, CDR2 YDEGEE.

This chain links TRBV7-9 with TRBJ1-2; 8 bases line up with TRBD1. In germline, CDR1 is SEHNR, CDR2 FQNEAQ (reference sequence). V shed 5 bases, J shed 5 bases, and the junction held 10 bases outside the gene matches. The CDR3 covers 15 residues. The CDR3 region is CASSTIDRGQYGYTF. DNA of the CDR3: TGTGCCAGCAGCACCATCGACAGGGGCCAGTATGGCTACACCTTC. Full variable domain (remainder filled in from reference TRBV7-9 and TRBJ1-2): DTGVSQNPRHKITKRGQNVTFRCDPISEHNRLYWYRQTLGQGPEFLTYFQNEAQLEKSRLLSDRFSAERPKGSFSTLEIQRTEQGDSAMYLCASSTIDRGQYGYTFGSGTRLTVV.

This clone was observed a single time. The V call is TRBV6-1, the J call TRBJ2-7; 11 bases line up with TRBD2. CDR3 length equals 20 residues. Looked up from germline, CDR1 is MNHNS and CDR2 is SASEGT. After removal of 1 base from V and 0 bases from J, the junction contained 14 bases not matched to a gene. CDR3 amino acids: CASSEGLAGPGGGTSYEQYF. The CDR3 bases are TGTGCCAGCAGTGAAGGACTAGCGGGGCCGGGGGGGGGAACCTCCTACGAGCAGTACTTC.

This rearrangement joins TRBV18 to TRBJ1-1; D perhaps matches TRBD1 (5 bases). Trimming shortened V by 3 bases and J by 7 bases, and 18 bases separated the two germline ends. The CDR3 length is 15 residues. Germline-derived CDR1 and CDR2 are KGHSH and LQKENI. CDR3 coding DNA: TGTGCCAGCTCACCCACGGGCGGGGGAAGCGATGAAGCTTTCTTT. This sequence encodes CASSPTGGGSDEAFF.

The genes are TRBV6-6 and TRBJ1-2; D call uncertain. V was trimmed by 0 bases and J by 8 bases, leaving 7 bases between them. Germline CDR1 reads MNHNY; CDR2 reads SVGAGI (reference sequence). The CDR3 loop spans 12 amino acids. The CDR3 sequence: CASSYSGRGYTF. The DNA of the CDR3 is TGTGCCAGCAGTTACTCGGGGAGAGGCTACACCTTC.

The CDR3 is CASSEALGQAFYEQYV. The DNA of the CDR3 is TGTGCCAGCAGTGAAGCGCTGGGACAGGCGTTCTACGAGCAGTACGTC. The genes are TRBV2 and TRBJ2-7; 8 bases map to TRBD1. The CDR3 is 16 residues long. V lost 0 bases to trimming and J lost 3 bases; unmatched junction nucleotides: 7. CDR1 is SNHLY and CDR2 is FYNNEI in the germline V gene.

V is TRBV7-2 and J is TRBJ1-1; D possibly corresponds to TRBD1 (5 bases). Trimming removed 6 bases from V and 0 bases from J, with 14 bases in between. CDR1 is SGHTA and CDR2 is FQGNSA in the germline V gene. The CDR3 covers 15 residues. The CDR3 DNA follows: TGTGCCAGCAGGTGGGGGGGGGAGATGAACACTGAAGCTTTCTTT. Residues: CASRWGGEMNTEAFF.

V and J are TRBV30 and TRBJ1-5; D uncertain. In germline, CDR1 is GTSNPN, CDR2 SVGIG (reference sequence). The CDR3 loop spans 13 amino acids. The ends were cut back, 2 bases at V and 5 bases at J, with 10 bases in the middle. Here the CDR3 reads CAWSLSRDQPQHF. CDR3 sequence (DNA): TGTGCCTGGAGTCTTTCCCGGGATCAGCCCCAGCATTTT.

A few counts support this clone. The chain carries TRBV6-6 and TRBJ1-1, with 7 bases fitting TRBD1. The CDR3 consists of 14 residues. In germline, CDR1 is MNHNY, CDR2 SVGAGI (reference sequence). Losses at the gene ends were 7 bases for V and 5 bases for J; bases not matched to a gene: 10. CDR3 protein: CASIPYRGTTEAFF. Here the CDR3 DNA reads TGTGCCAGCATTCCCTACAGGGGTACGACTGAAGCTTTCTTT.

The J gene is TRBJ2-3, the V gene TRBV6-5, with D maybe TRBD1 (6 bases). The CDR3 spans 15 residues. CDR1 is MNHEY and CDR2 is SVGAGI in the germline V gene. The V end was cut by 2 bases, the J end by 0 bases, with 9 bases between. The CDR3 DNA is TGTGCCAGCAGTTACCAGGGGCCGAGCACAGATACGCAGTATTTT. It encodes CASSYQGPSTDTQYF.

The rearrangement links TRBV11-3 to TRBJ2-1, with TRBD2 matching 10 bases. CDR3 length: 15 amino acids. The J segment lost 2 bases and the V segment lost 5 bases, leaving 3 bases of the junction unmatched. Germline lookup yields CDR1 SGHNT and CDR2 YENEEA. The DNA for the CDR3 is TGTGCCAGCAGCCCCGGGACTAGCGCCTACAATGAGCAGTTCTTC. Amino acid sequence: CASSPGTSAYNEQFF.

This clone was seen a handful of times. The chain is built from TRBV29-1 and TRBJ2-7, with D perhaps TRBD1 (5 bases). With 4 bases removed from V and 3 bases from J, the gap between germline ends came to 13 bases. There are 13 residues in the CDR3. Germline-derived CDR1 and CDR2 are SQVTM and ANQGSEA. The CDR3 spells CSVGRGLIYEQYF. Here the CDR3 DNA reads TGCAGCGTTGGAAGGGGCTTAATCTACGAGCAGTACTTC.

The chain recombines TRBV7-3 with TRBJ2-1; 14 bases fit TRBD2. Germline V gene lookup returns CDR1 SGHTA and CDR2 FQGTGA. Trimming cost V 6 bases and J 8 bases; bases outside gene matches: 6. This CDR3 is 15 amino acids long. CDR3 DNA: TGTGCCAGCAGTTCGACTAGCGGGGGGGCCGATGAGCAGTTCTTC. Its translation is CASSSTSGGADEQFF. Full variable domain (outside the CDR3, taken from reference TRBV7-3 and TRBJ2-1): GAGVSQTPSNKVTEKGKYVELRCDPISGHTALYWYRQSLGQGPEFLIYFQGTGAADDSGLPNDRFFAVRPEGSVSTLKIQRTERGDSAVYLCASSSTSGGADEQFFGPGTRLTVL.

This clone was counted a few times. The chain joins TRBV6-4 to TRBJ1-2, with D possibly matching TRBD1 (5 bases). CDR3 length: 13 amino acids. Germline V gene data show CDR1 as MRHNA and CDR2 as SNTAGT. With 3 bases removed from V and 3 bases from J, the gap between germline ends came to 8 bases. The CDR3 DNA sequence: TGTGCCAGCAGTGAAGGGGAACACTATGGCTACACCTTC. Amino acids: CASSEGEHYGYTF.

V usage is TRBV2 and J usage is TRBJ2-7, with 10 bases matching TRBD1. Germline loops: CDR1 SNHLY, CDR2 FYNNEI. The junction had 13 bases not matched to a gene; V was cut back by 6 bases and J by 5 bases. The CDR3 extends over 16 amino acids. CDR3 nucleotides: TGTGCCAGCAGCCAGGGACAGGGGAGGGTTAAGGACGAGCAGTACTTC. Protein product: CASSQGQGRVKDEQYF.

The chain combines TRBV30 with TRBJ2-7, with 7 bases fitting TRBD2. Germline values: CDR1 GTSNPN, CDR2 SVGIG (reference sequence). Germline trimming cut 1 base from V and 5 bases from J; bases unmatched to any gene: 8. The CDR3 runs 14 residues. The CDR3 DNA follows: TGTGCCTGGAGTGATTCGGGGGGAAAAAACGAGCAGTACTTC. Translating gives CAWSDSGGKNEQYF.

Only a few counts were recorded for this clone. The chain uses TRBV18 and TRBJ1-2; 7 bases map to TRBD1. The CDR3 is made up of 14 amino acids. CDR1 is KGHSH and CDR2 is LQKENI in the germline V gene. The V gene end was trimmed by 1 base and the J gene end by 5 bases; junction bases not matched to a gene: 4. Here the CDR3 DNA reads TGTGCCAGCTCACCACGGGACAGACTATATGGCTACACCTTC. Translated: CASSPRDRLYGYTF.

V is TRBV6-6 and J is TRBJ2-1; 7 nucleotides line up with TRBD1. From germline, CDR1 is MNHNY and CDR2 SVGAGI (reference sequence). The CDR3 runs 15 residues. Losses at the gene ends were 2 bases for V and 5 bases for J; bases not matched to a gene: 6. The DNA for the CDR3 is TGTGCCAGCAGTTACCAGGGGGAGATCAACAATGAGCAGTTCTTC. This translates into CASSYQGEINNEQFF.

V and J are TRBV6-1 and TRBJ2-7; D is perhaps TRBD1 (5 bases). The V gene lost 8 bases and the J gene lost 3 bases, with 14 bases spanning the gap. Germline loops: CDR1 MNHNS, CDR2 SASEGT. The CDR3 loop spans 13 amino acids. The CDR3 sequence is CASAAGPYYEQYF. The CDR3 nucleotides read TGTGCCAGCGCCGCAGGGCCGTACTACGAGCAGTACTTC.

This clone was detected a few times. This chain joins TRBV6-4 and TRBJ2-1; a weak D match, TRBD2 (6 bases). The germline gives CDR1 MRHNA, CDR2 SNTAGT. The CDR3 consists of 17 residues. The V and J ends lost 3 bases and 0 bases respectively, with 15 bases between them. Written as DNA, the CDR3 is TGTGCCAGCAGTGAGTCGGGGGACTCTAGCTCCTACAATGAGCAGTTCTTC. Translated, it gives CASSESGDSSSYNEQFF.

V gene TRBV7-9 combines with J gene TRBJ1-1; the D is unclear. The CDR3 has 11 residues. Trimming cost V 7 bases and J 6 bases, with 9 bases left between them. Germline assignment: CDR1 SEHNR and CDR2 FQNEAQ (reference sequence). CDR3 nucleotide sequence: TGTGCCAGCAATCCAGTGGCTGAAGCTTTCTTT. Translating it yields CASNPVAEAFF. Supplemented by reference TRBV7-9 and TRBJ1-1, the full variable domain reads DTGVSQNPRHKITKRGQNVTFRCDPISEHNRLYWYRQTLGQGPEFLTYFQNEAQLEKSRLLSDRFSAERPKGSFSTLEIQRTEQGDSAMYLCASNPVAEAFFGQGTRLTVV.

The rearrangement uses TRBV27 and TRBJ1-1; TRBD1 is a possible D gene (6 bases). V was shortened by 2 bases and J by 3 bases, with 10 bases between the two germline ends. The CDR3 spans 14 residues. Germline V lookup: CDR1 MNHEY, CDR2 SMNVEV (reference sequence). The CDR3 is CASSLTGPHTEAFF. In nucleotides, the CDR3 is TGTGCCAGCAGTTTAACAGGGCCTCACACTGAAGCTTTCTTT.

The CDR3 loop reads CASSLLKNTEAFF. Here the CDR3 DNA reads TGCGCCAGCAGCTTGTTAAAGAACACTGAAGCTTTCTTT. The chain is built from TRBV5-1 and TRBJ1-1; no clear D. V dropped 1 base and J dropped 1 base, with 5 bases sitting between them. Germline values: CDR1 SGHRS, CDR2 YFSETQ. CDR3 length: 13 amino acids. The full variable domain, rest sourced from reference TRBV5-1 and TRBJ1-1, is KAGVTQTPRYLIKTRGQQVTLSCSPISGHRSVSWYQQTPGQGLQFLFEYFSETQRNKGNFPGRFSGRQFSNSRSEMNVSTLELGDSALYLCASSLLKNTEAFFGQGTRLTVV.

The rearrangement uses TRBV7-2 and TRBJ2-1; D is possibly TRBD2 (5 bases). The CDR3 loop spans 14 amino acids. V was cut by 0 bases and J by 9 bases, with 12 bases left in between. CDR1 is SGHTA, CDR2 FQGNSA, per germline. This CDR3 reads CASSLAISGSEQFF. The CDR3 DNA sequence: TGTGCCAGCAGCTTAGCGATAAGCGGCAGTGAGCAGTTCTTC.

V and J are TRBV27 and TRBJ2-1; no clear D. CDR1 MNHEY and CDR2 SMNVEV come from the germline V gene (reference sequence). Trimming pared 5 bases from V and 4 bases from J, leaving 12 bases between. This CDR3 has 14 residues. The CDR3 is CASSDQDSYNEQFF. CDR3 coding DNA: TGTGCCAGCAGTGATCAAGACTCATACAATGAGCAGTTCTTC.

This sequence joins TRBV4-3 and TRBJ2-2; 12 nucleotides line up with TRBD2. CDR1 and CDR2 from the germline V gene are LGHNA and YSLEER. Trimming removed 3 bases from V and 4 bases from J; junction bases left unmatched: 6. CDR3 length: 17 amino acids. CDR3 amino acids: CASSQSLAGGPTGELFF. DNA of the CDR3: TGCGCCAGCAGCCAGTCCCTAGCGGGGGGGCCCACCGGGGAGCTGTTTTTT.

The V and J genes are TRBV6-1 and TRBJ1-2; TRBD1 aligns across 9 bases. Germline assignment: CDR1 MNHNS and CDR2 SASEGT. This CDR3 comprises 14 residues. Trimming took 7 bases from V and 4 from J; bases not matched to a gene: 7. The CDR3 sequence is CASKGQGHAYGYTF. The CDR3 coding sequence is TGTGCCAGCAAGGGACAGGGTCATGCCTATGGCTACACCTTC.

The chain combines TRBV9 with TRBJ1-1; 7 bases are a match to TRBD1. The germline V gene encodes CDR1 SGDLS and CDR2 YYNGEE. This CDR3 is built from 20 residues. V lost 0 bases to trimming and J lost 3 bases; unmatched junction nucleotides: 20. CDR3 bases: TGTGCCAGCAGCGTAGCAAAGGGACAGTTGATTGTTGAGGCGGACACTGAAGCTTTCTTT. Amino acids: CASSVAKGQLIVEADTEAFF.

The chain employs TRBV19 and TRBJ2-2; a possible D gene is TRBD1 (6 bases). Between the trimmed V and J ends, which lost 3 bases and 10 bases, there was a span of 15 bases. CDR1 and CDR2 from the germline V gene are LNHDA and SQIVND (reference sequence). The CDR3 sequence is 14 residues long. The CDR3: CASSMGVRGTELFF. The CDR3 nucleotides are TGTGCCAGTAGTATGGGGGTTAGGGGGACGGAGCTGTTTTTT.

The chain recombines TRBV18 with TRBJ1-1, with D perhaps matching TRBD1 (6 bases). The CDR3 sequence is 14 residues long. Trimming shortened V by 2 bases and J by 3 bases, and 10 bases separated the two germline ends. Germline lookup yields CDR1 KGHSH and CDR2 LQKENI. DNA of the CDR3: TGTGCCAGCTCACCAAGAGAGGGGGACACTGAAGCTTTCTTT. Its translation is CASSPREGDTEAFF. Complete variable domain (other parts from reference TRBV18 and TRBJ1-1): NAGVMQNPRHLVRRRGQEARLRCSPMKGHSHVYWYRQLPEEGLKFMVYLQKENIIDESGMPKERFSAEFPKEGPSILRIQQVVRGDSAAYFCASSPREGDTEAFFGQGTRLTVV.

V gene TRBV7-8 combines with J gene TRBJ2-1, with TRBD2 as a possible D gene (6 bases). Trimming took 2 bases from V and 1 from J, leaving 9 bases between them. Germline CDR1 SGHVS, CDR2 FQNEAQ. The length of the CDR3 is 15 residues. The CDR3 DNA is TGTGCCAGCAGCTTACGAGCGGGTTCCTACAATGAGCAGTTCTTC. It is translated as CASSLRAGSYNEQFF.